The 20 T cell receptor beta chains reported below all come from one sample, sequenced in a study of cytomegalovirus exposure and HLA in healthy donors. Some clones are missing from TCRdb's copy, which holds only in-frame ones; the method was immunoSEQ multiplex PCR. Here the sample spans 250,000 to 400,000 clones, over 75% being singletons. The sequencing input was PBMCs. The source of these receptors is a man aged 30 to 39 in good health and CMV-seronegative.

The rearrangement uses TRBV11-2 and TRBJ2-7; D perhaps matches TRBD1 (5 bases). This CDR3 has 15 residues. V lost 5 bases and J 5 bases, leaving 19 bases between the germline ends. Looked up from germline, CDR1 is SGHAT and CDR2 is FQNNGV. The CDR3 reads CASSLYEKTADEQYF. In nucleotides, the CDR3 is TGTGCCAGCAGCCTTTACGAGAAGACAGCAGACGAGCAGTACTTC.

J is TRBJ2-2 and V is TRBV6-5; TRBD1 agrees at 9 bases. CDR1 is MNHEY and CDR2 is SVGAGI in the germline V gene. This CDR3 spans 15 amino acids. The trim removed 6 bases at V and 2 bases at J, leaving 4 bases unmatched. The CDR3 nucleotides read TGTGCCAGCAGGCCGGACAGGGGAAACACCGGGGAGCTGTTTTTT. This translates into CASRPDRGNTGELFF.

The rearrangement joins TRBV7-9 to TRBJ2-5; a weak D match, TRBD1 (7 bases). This CDR3 is 13 amino acids long. Germline values: CDR1 SEHNR, CDR2 FQNEAQ (reference sequence). V gave up 7 bases and J gave up 3 bases, with 12 bases separating them. CDR3 bases: TGTGCCAGCACCAGGGGGGCCAAAGAGACCCAGTACTTC. It is translated as CASTRGAKETQYF.

The J gene is TRBJ2-7, the V gene TRBV6-6, with TRBD1 identical over 7 bases. V shed 3 bases and J 4 bases; nucleotides not matched to a gene: 12. There are 16 residues in the CDR3. Looked up from germline, CDR1 is MNHNY and CDR2 is SVGAGI (reference sequence). The CDR3 protein is CASSYGGRQGPYEQYF. For the CDR3, the DNA is TGTGCCAGCAGTTATGGGGGTAGACAGGGCCCGTACGAGCAGTACTTC.

The CDR3 DNA is TGTGCCAGCAGCCAATGGAGGGGGCGGCAAGAGACCCAGTACTTC. Protein sequence: CASSQWRGRQETQYF. The V call is TRBV14, the J call TRBJ2-5; perhaps TRBD1 as D (7 bases). This CDR3 region has 15 residues. In germline, CDR1 is SGHDN, CDR2 FVKESK. V lost 2 bases, J lost 2 bases, and 12 bases lay in between. Full variable domain (remainder filled in from reference TRBV14 and TRBJ2-5): EAGVTQFPSHSVIEKGQTVTLRCDPISGHDNLYWYRRVMGKEIKFLLHFVKESKQDESGMPNNRFLAERTGGTYSTLKVQPAELEDSGVYFCASSQWRGRQETQYFGPGTRLLVL.

The chain couples TRBV5-1 to TRBJ2-3, with TRBD2 identical over 11 bases. Germline V lookup: CDR1 SGHRS, CDR2 YFSETQ. V shed 4 bases, J shed 4 bases, and the junction held 5 bases outside the gene matches. The CDR3 runs 15 residues. The CDR3 reads CASSPTSGEPDTQYF. As DNA, the CDR3 is TGCGCCAGCAGCCCGACTAGCGGGGAGCCAGATACGCAGTATTTT.

This chain links TRBV5-1 with TRBJ1-1; weak D call: TRBD1 (5 bases). Per germline, CDR1 SGHRS and CDR2 YFSETQ. This CDR3 comprises 16 residues. Trimming left V 3 bases short and J 6 bases short, with 21 bases between. DNA for the CDR3: TGCGCCAGCAGCTCGGAGGGGACCTCTGTAGCTGCTGAAGCTTTCTTT. Translated, it gives CASSSEGTSVAAEAFF.

V is TRBV13 and J is TRBJ2-1; D might be TRBD2 (6 bases). Germline CDR1 is PRHDT and CDR2 is FYEKMQ (reference sequence). The V and J ends lost 1 base and 0 bases respectively, with 13 bases between them. The CDR3 is 17 residues long. CDR3: CASSLVSGYPSYNEQFF. As DNA, the CDR3 is TGTGCCAGCAGCTTAGTTAGCGGTTATCCCTCCTACAATGAGCAGTTCTTC.

J is TRBJ1-4 and V is TRBV2, with 7 bases that match TRBD1. The CDR3 is made up of 15 amino acids. Germline V gene data show CDR1 as SNHLY and CDR2 as FYNNEI. V dropped 5 bases and J dropped 5; count of bases not matched to a gene: 8. CDR3 sequence: CASSFDRVVNEKLFF. The CDR3 coding sequence is TGTGCCAGCAGTTTTGACAGGGTTGTAAATGAAAAACTGTTTTTT.

This chain connects TRBV29-1 to TRBJ1-1; D is unresolved. Trimming removed 6 bases from V and 6 bases from J, with 14 bases in between. The CDR3 consists of 12 residues. Germline CDR1 is SQVTM and CDR2 is ANQGSEA. CDR3 nucleotides: TGCAGCGTCGCTCCGAGGAGAGCTGAAGCTTTCTTT. Translated, it gives CSVAPRRAEAFF.

The chain employs TRBV5-6 and TRBJ1-1; D is perhaps TRBD1 (5 bases). CDR3 length: 12 amino acids. V was cut by 3 bases and J by 8 bases, with 11 bases left in between. Germline CDR1 reads SGHDT; CDR2 reads YYEEEE. In DNA, the CDR3 is TGTGCCAGCAGCTGGGGGGGTGCGGAAGCTTTCTTT. As protein: CASSWGGAEAFF.

The rearrangement joins TRBV19 to TRBJ2-3; D is possibly TRBD1 (6 bases). Trimming took 1 base from V and 1 from J, leaving 9 bases between them. The CDR3 has 15 amino acids. Germline V gene sequence: CDR1 LNHDA, CDR2 SQIVND (reference sequence). As DNA, the CDR3 is TGTGCCAGTAGTATAGGAGGGGGAGGCACAGATACGCAGTATTTT. It translates to CASSIGGGGTDTQYF.

V usage is TRBV5-4 and J usage is TRBJ2-1; unclear D gene. The CDR3 totals 17 residues. Germline V gene lookup returns CDR1 SGHNT and CDR2 YYREEE (reference sequence). Deletions cut 4 bases from V and 0 bases from J, with 17 bases between. In DNA form, the CDR3 reads TGTGCCAGCAGCCGAACTACTCGGAGCAACTCCTACAATGAGCAGTTCTTC. Its protein is CASSRTTRSNSYNEQFF.

V is TRBV9 and J is TRBJ2-2; tentative D call: TRBD2 (5 bases). CDR1 is SGDLS and CDR2 is YYNGEE in the germline V gene. V lost 3 bases, J lost 0 bases, and 9 bases lay in between. CDR3 length: 15 amino acids. The CDR3 DNA is TGTGCCAGCAGCGCACAGAGGGCGAACACCGGGGAGCTGTTTTTT. It is translated as CASSAQRANTGELFF.

The chain links TRBV5-4 to TRBJ1-2; the match to TRBD1 covers 8 bases. V trimming: 1 base; J trimming: 4 bases; junction bases outside the gene matches: 3. This CDR3 has 14 residues. Germline V lookup: CDR1 SGHNT, CDR2 YYREEE (reference sequence). CDR3 residues: CASSLQGAGYGYTF. The CDR3, as DNA: TGTGCCAGCAGCTTGCAGGGGGCGGGCTATGGCTACACCTTC.

The chain couples TRBV7-2 to TRBJ2-5; 8 bases are shared with TRBD2. Germline CDR1 reads SGHTA; CDR2 reads FQGNSA. V was clipped by 0 bases and J by 6 bases; unmatched bases: 9. This CDR3 has 16 amino acids. DNA of the CDR3: TGTGCCAGCAGCTTAGCCGGACCCGCGGGGGGTAAGACCCAGTACTTC. It yields the protein CASSLAGPAGGKTQYF.

This clone came up once. V usage is TRBV13 and J usage is TRBJ2-7, with no clear D. Trimming stripped 5 bases from V and 3 bases from J, with 11 bases between. This CDR3 has 13 amino acids. Germline CDR1 reads PRHDT; CDR2 reads FYEKMQ (reference sequence). Here the CDR3 reads CASSLNLFYEQYF. Written as DNA, the CDR3 is TGTGCCAGCAGCCTAAACCTTTTCTACGAGCAGTACTTC.

The chain combines TRBV19 with TRBJ1-5; maybe TRBD1 (5 bases). Germline V gene lookup returns CDR1 LNHDA and CDR2 SQIVND (reference sequence). V was clipped by 4 bases and J by 2 bases, with 12 bases between them. CDR3 length: 15 residues. The CDR3 loop reads CASSTAGIGNQPQHF. The CDR3 coding sequence is TGTGCCAGTAGTACCGCAGGGATTGGCAATCAGCCCCAGCATTTT.

The chain recombines TRBV5-4 with TRBJ1-1; D remains unclear. V was shortened by 2 bases and J by 4 bases, with 12 bases between the two germline ends. The CDR3 is 14 residues long. The germline V gene has CDR1 SGHNT and CDR2 YYREEE (reference sequence). The CDR3 bases are TGTGCCAGCAGCTTTTGGGGTGAGGGCACTGAAGCTTTCTTT. Translated: CASSFWGEGTEAFF.

The chain joins TRBV7-2 to TRBJ2-3; 9 bases map to TRBD2. The germline CDR1 and CDR2 sequences are SGHTA and FQGNSA. This CDR3 is 14 amino acids long. The V segment lost 5 bases and the J segment 3 bases; nucleotides outside the gene matches: 3. The CDR3 DNA reads TGTGCCAGCAGCGTTAGCGGGGGAACAGATACGCAGTATTTT. Protein sequence: CASSVSGGTDTQYF.